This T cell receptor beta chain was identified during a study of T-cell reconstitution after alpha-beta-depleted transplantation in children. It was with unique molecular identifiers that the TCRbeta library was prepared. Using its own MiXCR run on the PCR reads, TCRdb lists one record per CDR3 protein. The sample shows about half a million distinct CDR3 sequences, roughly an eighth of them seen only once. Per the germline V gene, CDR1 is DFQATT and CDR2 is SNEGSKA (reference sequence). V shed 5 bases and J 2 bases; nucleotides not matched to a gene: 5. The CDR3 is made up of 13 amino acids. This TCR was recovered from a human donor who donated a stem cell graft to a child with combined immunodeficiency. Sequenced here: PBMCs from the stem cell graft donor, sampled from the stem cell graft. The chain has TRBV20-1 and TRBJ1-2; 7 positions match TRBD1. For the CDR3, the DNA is TGCAGTGCTGCCACCAGGGGGAACTATGGCTACACCTTC. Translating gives CSAATRGNYGYTF.